This T cell receptor beta chain was captured in a study of blood T cell repertoires in COVID-19. The assay was immunoSEQ multiplex PCR, and TCRdb's table has in-frame clones only and misses some. The sample carries 250,000 to 300,000 clones, about 85% recorded once. The CDR3 length is 12 residues. Looked up from germline, CDR1 is SQVTM and CDR2 is ANQGSEA. V shed 8 bases and J 10 bases; nucleotides not matched to a gene: 10. Sequencing was done on a sample of PBMCs or T cells enriched from blood (not recorded which). The chain couples TRBV29-1 to TRBJ1-4; 7 bases line up with TRBD1. This receptor was taken from a woman aged 50 to 60 who had been exposed to COVID-19. The CDR3 DNA sequence: TGCAGCTACAGACAGGGTTTAGGAAAACTGTTTTTT. Translating gives CSYRQGLGKLFF.